The T cell receptor (beta chain) under discussion was sequenced for a study of T cells in Graves' hyperthyroidism and ophthalmopathy. This clonotype has ten or more counts. Amplification of TCR beta CDR3 regions used RNA as the template. First-round RT-PCR of the TCR CDR3 relied on the HTBI primer set. Each CDR3 protein is one row after TCRdb ran MiXCR on the multiplex PCR reads. The sample holds hundreds of thousands of distinct CDR3 sequences, roughly 15% seen once. This receptor was obtained from a woman aged 40 to 50 with Graves' ophthalmopathy. Sequenced material: blood.

The CDR3 bases are TGTGCCAGCAGTTACCGGGCGGCCCACTACGAGCAGTACTTC. This encodes CASSYRAAHYEQYF. V is TRBV6-2 or TRBV6-3 and J is TRBJ2-7; D is undetermined. The CDR3 loop spans 14 amino acids. CDR1 and CDR2 (germline): MNHEY, SVGEGT. V lost 2 bases and J lost 3, with 11 bases in between.